This T cell receptor beta chain was retrieved from a study of blood T cell repertoires in COVID-19. Overall study context: Acute and convalescent COVID-19 specimens originated in the United States, Italy and Spain. PBMCs, B-cell-depleted T cells, or T cells were the source of the cDNA or gDNA that made up the material.

The method was immunoSEQ multiplex PCR; TCRdb's version includes in-frame clones alone and lacks a portion of them. This sample has 300,000 to 350,000 clones, with approximately 90% found just once. The CDR3 length is 14 residues. Trimming took 1 base from V and 5 from J, leaving 11 bases between them. Per the germline V gene, CDR1 is LGHDT and CDR2 is YNNKEL (reference sequence). For this clone: The sample carries other DNA sequences with the same CDR3.

Sequenced input: peripheral blood. This clonotype was sampled from a woman aged 25 to 39 with COVID-19, enrolled during active disease. V gene TRBV3-1 (or the pseudogene TRBV3-2) combines with J gene TRBJ1-2, with D tentatively TRBD1 (5 bases). CDR3 amino acids: CASSQVGAVYGYTF. The CDR3 DNA reads TGTGCCAGCAGCCAAGTTGGGGCAGTTTATGGCTACACCTTC.